These T cell receptor beta chains were read from a single sample in a study of early T cells in non-severe SARS-CoV-2 infection. TCRdb ran MiXCR on the 5' RACE reads and lists one entry per CDR3 protein. The table shows tens of thousands of distinct CDR3 sequences, with 18% occurring only once. The sequences come from whole blood, collected at baseline. These receptors were obtained from an adult who was a healthcare worker with PCR-confirmed SARS-CoV-2 infection or an uninfected control (not recorded which). Both conserved end residues are part of each CDR3. A D gene is named only where the DNA matches it firmly. A row's size may be missing; if present it is once, few, many or a size class.

size: few; D: -; length: 17; V: TRBV20-1; J: TRBJ2-7; DNA: TGCAGTGCCCCAATTCCCCGGACCCGGGGCCTGTCCTACGAGCAGTACTTC; CDR3: CSAPIPRTRGLSYEQYF
size: -; D: TRBD2; length: 16; V: TRBV20-1; J: TRBJ2-1; DNA: TGCAGTGCTAGTCATGTCAGGACTAGCGGATCGAATGAGCAGTTCTTC; CDR3: CSASHVRTSGSNEQFF
size: few; D: -; length: 11; V: TRBV12-3/TRBV12-4; J: TRBJ2-7; DNA: TGTGCCAGCAGTTGGGGCCGCGAGCAGTACTTC; CDR3: CASSWGREQYF
size: -; D: -; length: 14; V: TRBV6-6; J: TRBJ1-5; DNA: TGTGCCAGCAGATTGGGGGAAAACAATCAGCCCCAGCATTTT; CDR3: CASRLGENNQPQHF
size: -; D: -; length: 14; V: TRBV3-1; J: TRBJ2-2; DNA: TGTGCCAGCACCATGGGACAGAACACCGGGGAGCTGTTTTTT; CDR3: CASTMGQNTGELFF
size: -; D: TRBD1; length: 15; V: TRBV5-1; J: TRBJ1-1; DNA: TGCGCCAGCAGCACTCGACAGGGGGCGAACACTGAAGCTTTCTTT; CDR3: CASSTRQGANTEAFF
size: many; D: -; length: 11; V: TRBV3-1; J: TRBJ2-7; DNA: TGTGCCAGCAGCCAAGTCGGCGAGCAGTACTTC; CDR3: CASSQVGEQYF
size: -; D: -; length: 11; V: TRBV28; J: TRBJ1-4; DNA: TGTGCCAGCAGTTTAGGAGAAAAACTGTTTTTT; CDR3: CASSLGEKLFF
size: many; D: TRBD1; length: 16; V: TRBV24-1; J: TRBJ2-3; DNA: TGTGCCATCCTGGGCTCGCAGGGGGCAGGAGGGGATACGCAGTATTTT; CDR3: CAILGSQGAGGDTQYF
size: -; D: -; length: 14; V: TRBV12-5; J: TRBJ2-2; DNA: TGTGCTAGTGGTAATCAGGGACCCCCTTGGGAGCTGTTTTTT; CDR3: CASGNQGPPWELFF